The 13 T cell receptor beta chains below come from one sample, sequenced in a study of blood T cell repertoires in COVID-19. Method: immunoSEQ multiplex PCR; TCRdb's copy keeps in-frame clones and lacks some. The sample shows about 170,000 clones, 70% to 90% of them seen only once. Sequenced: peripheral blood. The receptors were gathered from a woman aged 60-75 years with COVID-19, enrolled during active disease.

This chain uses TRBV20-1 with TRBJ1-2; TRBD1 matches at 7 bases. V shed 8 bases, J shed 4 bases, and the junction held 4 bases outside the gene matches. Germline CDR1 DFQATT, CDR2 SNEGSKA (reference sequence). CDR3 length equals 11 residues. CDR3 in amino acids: CSQGGGYGYTF. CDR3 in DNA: TGCAGTCAGGGGGGTGGCTATGGCTACACCTTC.

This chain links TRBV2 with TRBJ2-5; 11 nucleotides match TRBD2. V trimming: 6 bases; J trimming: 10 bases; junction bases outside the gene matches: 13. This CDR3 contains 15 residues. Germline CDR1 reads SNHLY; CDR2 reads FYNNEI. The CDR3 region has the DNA TGTGCCAGCAGCCAAGGACTAGCGGGCCTAGTCAGCCAGTACTTC. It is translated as CASSQGLAGLVSQYF.

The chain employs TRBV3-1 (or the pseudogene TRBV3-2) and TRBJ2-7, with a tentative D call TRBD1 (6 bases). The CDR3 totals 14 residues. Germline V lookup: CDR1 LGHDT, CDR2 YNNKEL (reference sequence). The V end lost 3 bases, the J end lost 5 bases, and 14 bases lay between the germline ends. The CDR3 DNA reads TGTGCCAGCAGCCATCTTACAGGGAGCAACGAGCAGTACTTC. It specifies CASSHLTGSNEQYF.

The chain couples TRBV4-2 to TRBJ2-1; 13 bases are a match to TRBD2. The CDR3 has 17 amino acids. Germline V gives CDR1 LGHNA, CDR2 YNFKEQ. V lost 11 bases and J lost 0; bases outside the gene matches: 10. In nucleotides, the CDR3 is TGTGCCGCCAGACTAGCGGGAGGCCCTGGCTCCTACAATGAGCAGTTCTTC. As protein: CAARLAGGPGSYNEQFF.

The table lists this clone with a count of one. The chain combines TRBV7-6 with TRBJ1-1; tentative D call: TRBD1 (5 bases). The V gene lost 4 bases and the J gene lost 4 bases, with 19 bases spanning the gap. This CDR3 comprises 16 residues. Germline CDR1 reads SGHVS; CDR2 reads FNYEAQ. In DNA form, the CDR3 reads TGTGCCAGCAGCTCACTTATAGTAGGGGCGTCCACTGAAGCTTTCTTT. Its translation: CASSSLIVGASTEAFF.

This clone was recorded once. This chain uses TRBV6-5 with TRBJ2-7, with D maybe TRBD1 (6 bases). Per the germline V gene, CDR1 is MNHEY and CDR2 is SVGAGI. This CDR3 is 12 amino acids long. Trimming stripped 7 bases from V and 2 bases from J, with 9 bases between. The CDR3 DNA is TGTGCCAGCATCAGGGGCACCTACGAGCAGTACTTC. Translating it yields CASIRGTYEQYF.

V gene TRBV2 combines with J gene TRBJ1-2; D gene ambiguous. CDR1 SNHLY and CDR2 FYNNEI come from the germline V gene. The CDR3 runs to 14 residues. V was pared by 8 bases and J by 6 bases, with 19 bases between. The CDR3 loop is CASHERVTGNGYTF. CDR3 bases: TGTGCCAGCCATGAGAGGGTGACTGGGAATGGCTACACCTTC.

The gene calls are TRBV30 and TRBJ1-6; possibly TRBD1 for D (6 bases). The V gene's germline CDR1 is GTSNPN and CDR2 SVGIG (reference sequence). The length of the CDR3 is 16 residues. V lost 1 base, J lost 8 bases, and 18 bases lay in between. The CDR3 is CAWSGGGIGEDSPLHF. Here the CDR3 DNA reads TGTGCCTGGAGTGGAGGGGGAATCGGAGAGGATTCACCCCTCCACTTT.

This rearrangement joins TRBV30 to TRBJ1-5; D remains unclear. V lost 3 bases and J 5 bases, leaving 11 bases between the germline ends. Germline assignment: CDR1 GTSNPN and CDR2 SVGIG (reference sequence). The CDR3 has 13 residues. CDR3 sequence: CAWSLELDQPQHF. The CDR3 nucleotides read TGTGCCTGGAGCTTGGAGCTAGATCAGCCCCAGCATTTT.

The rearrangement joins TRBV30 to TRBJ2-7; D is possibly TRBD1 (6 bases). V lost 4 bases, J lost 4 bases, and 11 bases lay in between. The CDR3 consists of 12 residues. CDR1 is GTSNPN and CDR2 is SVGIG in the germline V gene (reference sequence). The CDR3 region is CAWNRDRYEQYF. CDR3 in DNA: TGTGCCTGGAACAGGGACCGGTACGAGCAGTACTTC.

CDR3 region: CASSYSGTGDYGYTF. CDR3 sequence (DNA): TGTGCCAGCAGTTACTCGGGGACGGGGGACTATGGCTACACCTTC. The chain links TRBV6-5 to TRBJ1-2; the D gene is possibly TRBD1 (5 bases). The V gene's germline CDR1 is MNHEY and CDR2 SVGAGI. Trimming cost V 0 bases and J 3 bases, with 11 bases left between them. The CDR3 loop spans 15 amino acids.

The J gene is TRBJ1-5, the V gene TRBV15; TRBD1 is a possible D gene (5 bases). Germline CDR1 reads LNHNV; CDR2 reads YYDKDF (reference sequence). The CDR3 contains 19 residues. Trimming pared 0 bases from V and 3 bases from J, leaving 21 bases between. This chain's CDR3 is CATSRDGIGRGRNNQPQHF. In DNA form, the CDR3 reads TGTGCCACCAGCAGAGATGGGATTGGGAGGGGACGGAACAATCAGCCCCAGCATTTT.

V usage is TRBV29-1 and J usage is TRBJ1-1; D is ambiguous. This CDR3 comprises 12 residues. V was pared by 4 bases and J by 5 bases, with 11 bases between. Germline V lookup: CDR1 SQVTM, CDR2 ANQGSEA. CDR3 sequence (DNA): TGCAGCGTTGTCGGTGGGCGAACTGAAGCTTTCTTT. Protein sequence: CSVVGGRTEAFF.